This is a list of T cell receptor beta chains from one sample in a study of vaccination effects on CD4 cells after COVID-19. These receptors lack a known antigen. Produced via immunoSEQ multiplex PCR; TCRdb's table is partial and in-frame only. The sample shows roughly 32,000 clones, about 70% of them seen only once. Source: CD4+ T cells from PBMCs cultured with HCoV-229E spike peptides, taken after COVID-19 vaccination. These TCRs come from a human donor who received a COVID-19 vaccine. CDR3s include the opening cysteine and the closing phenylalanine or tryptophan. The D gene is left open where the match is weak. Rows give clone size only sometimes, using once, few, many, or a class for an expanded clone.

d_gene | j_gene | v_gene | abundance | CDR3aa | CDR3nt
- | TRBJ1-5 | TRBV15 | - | CATSRDQVSRPQHF | TGTGCCACCAGCAGAGATCAAGTCAGCCGCCCCCAGCATTTT
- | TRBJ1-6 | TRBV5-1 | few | CASRGRGWDSPLHF | TGCGCCAGCAGGGGTAGGGGATGGGATTCACCCCTCCACTTT
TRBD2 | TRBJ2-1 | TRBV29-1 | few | CSVEDRASGSQGEQFF | TGCAGCGTTGAAGATCGTGCTAGCGGGAGCCAGGGTGAGCAGTTCTTC
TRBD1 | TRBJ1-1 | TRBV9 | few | CASSVTVGTGGTEAFF | TGTGCCAGCAGCGTAACCGTCGGGACAGGGGGGACTGAAGCTTTCTTT
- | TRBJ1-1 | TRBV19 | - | CASSIGRGFTEAFF | TGTGCCAGTAGTATTGGGAGGGGTTTCACTGAAGCTTTCTTT
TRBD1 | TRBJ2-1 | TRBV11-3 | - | CASSLGLGQGANEQFF | TGTGCCAGCAGCTTAGGGTTGGGACAGGGGGCTAATGAGCAGTTCTTC
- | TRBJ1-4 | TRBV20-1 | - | CSASRQGATNEKLFF | TGCAGTGCTAGTCGACAAGGTGCAACTAATGAAAAACTGTTTTTT
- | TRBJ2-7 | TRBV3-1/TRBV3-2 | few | CASSQEGGSYEQYF | TGTGCCAGCAGCCAAGAAGGGGGCTCCTACGAGCAGTACTTC
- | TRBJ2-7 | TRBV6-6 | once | CASSYSVPISYEQYF | TGTGCCAGCAGTTACTCCGTTCCGATTTCCTACGAGCAGTACTTC
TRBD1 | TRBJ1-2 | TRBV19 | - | CASKSPRRTGRYGYTF | TGTGCCAGTAAGTCCCCGAGAAGGACAGGGAGATATGGCTACACCTTC
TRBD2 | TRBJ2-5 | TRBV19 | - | CASSMRYWTSGEETQYF | TGTGCCAGTAGTATGCGCTACTGGACTAGCGGGGAAGAGACCCAGTACTTC
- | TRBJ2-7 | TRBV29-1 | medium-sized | CSAPQATYEQYF | TGCAGCGCTCCACAGGCTACCTACGAGCAGTACTTC
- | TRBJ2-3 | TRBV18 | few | CASSPRGLPLTTKTDTQYF | TGTGCCAGCTCACCACGGGGACTTCCTCTTACCACTAAGACAGATACGCAGTATTTT
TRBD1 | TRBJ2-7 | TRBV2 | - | CASSGQGAISEQYF | TGTGCCAGCAGCGGACAGGGGGCCATAAGCGAGCAGTACTTC
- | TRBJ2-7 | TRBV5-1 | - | CASSLAAGAGYEQYF | TGCGCCAGCAGCTTGGCCGCCGGGGCCGGCTACGAGCAGTACTTC
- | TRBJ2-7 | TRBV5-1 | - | CASSKTVTYEQYF | TGCGCCAGCAGCAAGACAGTCACCTACGAGCAGTACTTC
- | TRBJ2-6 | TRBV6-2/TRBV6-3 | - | CASSYSPNSGANVLTF | TGTGCCAGCAGTTACTCCCCCAACTCTGGGGCCAACGTCCTGACTTTC
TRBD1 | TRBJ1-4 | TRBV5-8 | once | CASSLGQGLSEKLFF | TGTGCCAGCAGCTTGGGACAGGGGCTCAGTGAAAAACTGTTTTTT
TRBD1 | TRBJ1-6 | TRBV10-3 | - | CAINQGTGDNSPLHF | TGTGCCATCAATCAAGGGACAGGCGATAATTCACCCCTCCACTTT
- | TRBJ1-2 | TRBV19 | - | CASSADTSYGYTF | TGTGCCAGTAGTGCGGACACCTCCTATGGCTACACCTTC
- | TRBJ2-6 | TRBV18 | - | CASSPLPAQPHSRGANVLTF | TGTGCCAGCTCACCTTTGCCAGCACAGCCACATTCGCGCGGGGCCAACGTCCTGACTTTC
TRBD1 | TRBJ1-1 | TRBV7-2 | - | CASSLRQGGDTEAFF | TGTGCCAGCAGCTTGAGACAGGGGGGGGACACTGAAGCTTTCTTT
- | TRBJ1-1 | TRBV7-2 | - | CASSLFQGSTEAFF | TGTGCCAGCAGCTTATTTCAGGGGAGCACTGAAGCTTTCTTT
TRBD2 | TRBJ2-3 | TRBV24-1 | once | CATSENKLAGGTDTQYF | TGTGCCACCAGTGAAAATAAACTAGCGGGGGGCACAGATACGCAGTATTTT
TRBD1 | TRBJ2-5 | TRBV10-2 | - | CASSQRGQEWETQYF | TGCGCCAGCAGCCAGAGGGGGCAGGAGTGGGAGACCCAGTACTTC
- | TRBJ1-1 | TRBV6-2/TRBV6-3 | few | CASSSPRNTEAFF | TGTGCCAGCAGCTCCCCGCGGAACACTGAAGCTTTCTTT
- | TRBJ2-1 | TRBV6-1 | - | CASSEVGEQFF | TGTGCCAGCAGTGAAGTAGGTGAGCAGTTCTTC
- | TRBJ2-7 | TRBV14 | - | CASSQGGVKQYF | TGTGCCAGCAGCCAAGGCGGAGTAAAGCAGTACTTC
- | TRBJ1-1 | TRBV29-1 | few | CSVEGGAEAFF | TGCAGCGTTGAAGGGGGGGCTGAAGCTTTCTTT
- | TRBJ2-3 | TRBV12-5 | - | CASGSTSTHTDTQYF | TGTGCTAGTGGTTCCACTAGCACACACACAGATACGCAGTATTTT
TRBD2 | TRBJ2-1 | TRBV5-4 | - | CASSLSSGNHNEQFF | TGTGCCAGCAGCTTGTCTAGCGGGAACCACAATGAGCAGTTCTTC
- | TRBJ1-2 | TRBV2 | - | CASSEGGGNYGYTF | TGTGCCAGCAGTGAAGGGGGAGGAAACTATGGCTACACCTTC
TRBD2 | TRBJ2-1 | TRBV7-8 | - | CASSSPRGSGGLYNEQFF | TGTGCCAGCAGCTCGCCTAGGGGTAGCGGGGGTCTTTACAATGAGCAGTTCTTC
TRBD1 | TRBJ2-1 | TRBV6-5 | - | CASVPGTGGYNEQFF | TGTGCCAGCGTCCCCGGGACAGGGGGGTACAATGAGCAGTTCTTC
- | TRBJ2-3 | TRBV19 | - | CALEIPGTDTQYF | TGTGCCCTAGAGATACCGGGCACAGATACGCAGTATTTT
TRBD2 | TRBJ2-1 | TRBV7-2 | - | CASSFLAGWGGEQFF | TGTGCCAGCAGCTTCCTAGCGGGATGGGGGGGGGAGCAGTTCTTC
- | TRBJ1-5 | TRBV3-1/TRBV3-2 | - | CASSQEPRSQPQHF | TGTGCCAGCAGCCAAGAACCGCGGAGTCAGCCCCAGCATTTT
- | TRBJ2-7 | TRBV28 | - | CASSLGSPPYEQYF | TGTGCCAGCAGTTTGGGTTCTCCCCCCTACGAGCAGTACTTC
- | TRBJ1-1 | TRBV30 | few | CAWSKATEAFF | TGTGCCTGGAGTAAGGCCACTGAAGCTTTCTTT
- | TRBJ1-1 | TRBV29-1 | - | CSGGSVNTEAFF | TGCAGCGGGGGGTCAGTGAACACTGAAGCTTTCTTT
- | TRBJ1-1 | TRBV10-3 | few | CAISEAGNTEAFF | TGTGCCATCAGTGAAGCAGGGAACACTGAAGCTTTCTTT
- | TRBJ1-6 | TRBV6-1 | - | CASSEFYLGTNSPLHF | TGTGCCAGCAGTGAATTTTATTTGGGGACTAATTCACCCCTCCACTTT
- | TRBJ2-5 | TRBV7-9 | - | CASSLYGEETQYF | TGTGCCAGCAGCTTATATGGTGAGGAGACCCAGTACTTC
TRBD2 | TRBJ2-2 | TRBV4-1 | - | CASSSAGLAGRTSGGELFF | TGCGCCAGCAGCTCGGCTGGACTAGCGGGGAGAACTAGCGGCGGGGAGCTGTTTTTT
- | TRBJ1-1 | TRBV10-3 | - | CAISDIRLNTEAFF | TGTGCCATCAGTGATATAAGATTGAACACTGAAGCTTTCTTT
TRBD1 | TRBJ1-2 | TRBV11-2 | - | CASSLDMGQGGYTF | TGTGCCAGCAGCTTAGATATGGGACAGGGAGGCTACACCTTC
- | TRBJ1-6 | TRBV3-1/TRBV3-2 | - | CASSQVLVRDNSPLHF | TGTGCCAGCAGCCAAGTTCTGGTCCGGGATAATTCACCCCTCCACTTT
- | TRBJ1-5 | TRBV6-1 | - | CASSEIDSNQPQHF | TGTGCCAGCAGTGAAATTGATAGCAATCAGCCCCAGCATTTT
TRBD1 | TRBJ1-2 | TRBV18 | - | CASSRTGDYGYTF | TGTGCCAGCTCACGGACAGGGGACTATGGCTACACCTTC
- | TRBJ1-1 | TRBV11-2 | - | CASSLGWVNTEAFF | TGTGCCAGCAGCTTGGGGTGGGTAAACACTGAAGCTTTCTTT
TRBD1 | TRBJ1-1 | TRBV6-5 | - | CASSPDRVGNTEAFF | TGTGCCAGCAGTCCTGACAGGGTGGGGAACACTGAAGCTTTCTTT
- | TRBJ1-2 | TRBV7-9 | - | CASSLLANYGYTF | TGTGCCAGCAGCTTATTGGCGAACTATGGCTACACCTTC
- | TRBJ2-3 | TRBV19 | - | CASSRTITDTQYF | TGTGCCAGTAGTAGGACTATCACAGATACGCAGTATTTT
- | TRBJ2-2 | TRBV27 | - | CASSGTGNTGELFF | TGTGCCAGCAGCGGGACGGGGAACACCGGGGAGCTGTTTTTT
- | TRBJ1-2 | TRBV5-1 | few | CASGGVREGYTF | TGCGCCAGCGGGGGAGTAAGGGAGGGCTACACCTTC
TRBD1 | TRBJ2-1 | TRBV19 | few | CASRSDRPAYNEQFF | TGTGCCAGTCGCTCGGACAGGCCAGCCTACAATGAGCAGTTCTTC
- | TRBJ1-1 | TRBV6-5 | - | CASSSFSRGNTEAFF | TGTGCCAGCAGTTCCTTCTCCAGGGGTAACACTGAAGCTTTCTTT
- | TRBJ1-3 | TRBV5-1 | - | CASSSQGPISGNTIYF | TGCGCCAGCAGCTCTCAGGGACCTATCTCTGGAAACACCATATATTTT
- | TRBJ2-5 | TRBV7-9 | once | CASSLGRGAQETQYF | TGTGCCAGCAGCTTAGGGAGGGGAGCCCAAGAGACCCAGTACTTC